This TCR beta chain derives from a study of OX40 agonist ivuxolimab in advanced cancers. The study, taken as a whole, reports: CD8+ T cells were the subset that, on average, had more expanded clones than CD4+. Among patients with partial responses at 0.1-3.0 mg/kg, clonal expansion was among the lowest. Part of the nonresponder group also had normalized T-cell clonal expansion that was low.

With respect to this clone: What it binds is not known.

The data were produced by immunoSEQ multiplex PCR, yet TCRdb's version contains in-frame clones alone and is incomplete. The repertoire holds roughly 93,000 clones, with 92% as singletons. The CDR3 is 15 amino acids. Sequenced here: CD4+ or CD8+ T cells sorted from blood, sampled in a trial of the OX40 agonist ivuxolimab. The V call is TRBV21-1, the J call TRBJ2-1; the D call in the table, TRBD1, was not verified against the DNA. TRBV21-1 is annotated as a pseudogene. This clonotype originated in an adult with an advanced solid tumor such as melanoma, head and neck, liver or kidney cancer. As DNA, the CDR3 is TGTGCCAGCAGCAAAGCTTCTGGCAGCTACAATGAGCAGTTCTTC. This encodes CASSKASGSYNEQFF.